A selection of T cell receptor beta chains follows, all from one sample in a study of glioma-infiltrating T cells after dendritic cell vaccination. The method was immunoSEQ multiplex PCR; TCRdb's version includes in-frame clones alone and lacks a portion of them. The sample lists 93,000 or so clones; roughly 80% were seen once. The material was blood, obtained before dendritic cell vaccination. These TCRs come from a human donor with glioblastoma. Each CDR3 is given with its conserved first and last residue. D genes are given only for firm matches. Clone size is shown for a subset of rows, as once, few, many or a class of expanded clone.

cdr3_nt cdr3_aa j_call clone_size v_call d_call
TGCGCCAGCAGCTTGTTGCAGGTTAATTCACCCCTCCACTTT CASSLLQVNSPLHF TRBJ1-6 - TRBV5-1 -
TGTGCCAGCAGAGGACTAGCTGGGCAGTTCTTC CASRGLAGQFF TRBJ2-1 - TRBV7-6 TRBD2
TGTGCCAGCGGACAGTCGGGGAGCTCCTACGAGCAGTACTTC CASGQSGSSYEQYF TRBJ2-7 - TRBV9 -
TGTGCCAGCAGTTATTCGGGGTTAGGGACTGAAGCTTTCTTT CASSYSGLGTEAFF TRBJ1-1 - TRBV6-5 -
TGTGCCAGCAGTCCCACCCGGGACAGGGCTGAAAAACTGTTTTTT CASSPTRDRAEKLFF TRBJ1-4 - TRBV27 TRBD1
TGCGCCAGCAGCTTGTGGACAGGGACCGAGCAGTACTTC CASSLWTGTEQYF TRBJ2-7 - TRBV5-1 TRBD1
TGCGCCAGCAGCCAAGCCGTGGACAGGAATGGCTACACCTTC CASSQAVDRNGYTF TRBJ1-2 - TRBV4-3 TRBD1
TGTGCCAGCAACGACGGACAGGGTATGAATGAGCAGTTCTTC CASNDGQGMNEQFF TRBJ2-1 - TRBV7-9 TRBD1
TGTGCCAGCAGCCCACAGGTGGTGGGAGAGACCCAGTACTTC CASSPQVVGETQYF TRBJ2-5 - TRBV7-2 -
TGCGCCAGCAGCCAATTCGGGACTATCCAAGAGACCCAGTACTTC CASSQFGTIQETQYF TRBJ2-5 once TRBV4-1 TRBD2
TGTGCCAGCAGCTTACGGACCGGGGAGCTGTTTTTT CASSLRTGELFF TRBJ2-2 - TRBV7-9 -
TGTGCCTGGGGATTACAGGTTGAAGCTTTCTTT CAWGLQVEAFF TRBJ1-1 - TRBV30 -
TGTGCCAGTCTACGGGCGGGAGATACGCAGTATTTT CASLRAGDTQYF TRBJ2-3 - TRBV11-1 -
TGCAGCGTCGCCCTACCCGGGACAGGTGAAGCTTTCTTT CSVALPGTGEAFF TRBJ1-1 - TRBV29-1 TRBD1
TGTGCCTGGACGGAGGACAGGGGACCCTTTACCTACGAGCAGTACTTC CAWTEDRGPFTYEQYF TRBJ2-7 - TRBV30 TRBD1
TGTGCCAGCAGCTTAAACCTGGGACAGGGGTCGAATGAGCAGTTCTTC CASSLNLGQGSNEQFF TRBJ2-1 - TRBV11-2 TRBD1
TGTGCCTGGAGTGCCCCGGGACAGGGAGAAGCTTTCTTT CAWSAPGQGEAFF TRBJ1-1 - TRBV30 TRBD1
TGTGCCAGCAGTGGGGCAGGGGGTTTGCAGCCCCAGCATTTT CASSGAGGLQPQHF TRBJ1-5 - TRBV13 TRBD1
TGTGCCAGCAGCTCAAAGGGGACACCGAGGGACAATGAGCAGTTCTTC CASSSKGTPRDNEQFF TRBJ2-1 - TRBV13 -
TGTGCCAGCAGTGAAAGGGGGACAAACTATGGCTACACCTTC CASSERGTNYGYTF TRBJ1-2 - TRBV2 -
TGTGCCAGCAGTGATGGACAGGGACTCCCTAACTATGGCTACACCTTC CASSDGQGLPNYGYTF TRBJ1-2 few TRBV6-1 TRBD1
TGCGCCTTGATTAACCCGGGACAGGGAACCTACGAGCAGTACTTC CALINPGQGTYEQYF TRBJ2-7 - TRBV10-1 TRBD1
TGTGCCAGCAGCTTAGGGGCAAGCGGGGCCTCGGAGACCCAGTACTTC CASSLGASGASETQYF TRBJ2-5 once TRBV7-2 TRBD2
TGTGCCAGCAGTCCTTGGGGGGGTCCCGAGCAGTACTTC CASSPWGGPEQYF TRBJ2-7 - TRBV27 TRBD2
TGTGCCAGCAGTTATCGGTCGCGCACTCAATCGGGTACGCAGTATTTT CASSYRSRTQSGTQYF TRBJ2-3 - TRBV6-6 -
TGTGCCATCAGTGAAATATCCAATCAGCCCCAGCATTTT CAISEISNQPQHF TRBJ1-5 - TRBV10-3 -
TGCAGCGTTCGTTTAGCGGGCCGGGTTGGAGATACGCAGTATTTT CSVRLAGRVGDTQYF TRBJ2-3 - TRBV29-1 TRBD2
TGCGCCAGCAGAACGACGGGACACCTAAAAGAGACCCAGTACTTC CASRTTGHLKETQYF TRBJ2-5 - TRBV10-1 -
TGTGCCAGCAGCTCAGGAACCTCTGGAAACACCATATATTTT CASSSGTSGNTIYF TRBJ1-3 - TRBV5-4 -
TGTGCCAGCTCACCAACTAGCGGGGGTGTAGAGCAGTTCTTC CASSPTSGGVEQFF TRBJ2-1 - TRBV18 TRBD2
TGTGCCAGCAGCCCGGGCAGGGGGCAGGGAGATACGCAGTATTTT CASSPGRGQGDTQYF TRBJ2-3 - TRBV6-6 TRBD1
TGTGCCAGCAGCTCAAGACCGGGACTAGCGGGGGCCCTCGGGGAGACCCAGTACTTC CASSSRPGLAGALGETQYF TRBJ2-5 - TRBV13 TRBD2